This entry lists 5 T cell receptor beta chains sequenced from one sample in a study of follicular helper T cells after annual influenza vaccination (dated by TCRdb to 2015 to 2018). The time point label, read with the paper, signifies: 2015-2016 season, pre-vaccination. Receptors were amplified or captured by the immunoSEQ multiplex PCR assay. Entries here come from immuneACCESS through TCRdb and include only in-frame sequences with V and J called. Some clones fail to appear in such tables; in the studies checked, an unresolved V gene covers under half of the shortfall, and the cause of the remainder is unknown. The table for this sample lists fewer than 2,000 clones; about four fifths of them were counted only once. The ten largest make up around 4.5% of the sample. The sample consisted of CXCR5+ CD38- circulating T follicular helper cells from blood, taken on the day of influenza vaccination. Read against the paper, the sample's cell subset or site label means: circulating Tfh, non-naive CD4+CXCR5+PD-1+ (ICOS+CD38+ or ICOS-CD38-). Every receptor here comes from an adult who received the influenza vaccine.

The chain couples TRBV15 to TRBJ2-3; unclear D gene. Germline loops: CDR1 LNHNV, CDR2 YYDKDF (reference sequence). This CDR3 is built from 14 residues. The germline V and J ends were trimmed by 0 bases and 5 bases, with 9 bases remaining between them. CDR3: CATSRDRSVDTQYF. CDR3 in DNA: TGTGCCACCAGCAGAGATCGATCGGTAGATACGCAGTATTTT.

The CDR3 DNA sequence: TGTGCCAGCAGCTTGCTAGGGCATGGCTACACCTTC. Its protein is CASSLLGHGYTF. The chain employs TRBV5-4 and TRBJ1-2; D gene uncertain. This CDR3 comprises 12 residues. CDR1 SGHNT and CDR2 YYREEE come from the germline V gene (reference sequence). Trimming shortened V by 1 base and J by 6 bases, and 7 bases separated the two germline ends.

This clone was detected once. CDR3 region: CASSLDPVPGNTIYF. In DNA, the CDR3 is TGTGCCAGCAGCTTGGACCCTGTCCCTGGAAACACCATATATTTT. This chain joins TRBV7-2 and TRBJ1-3; D unresolved. CDR1 is SGHTA and CDR2 is FQGNSA in the germline V gene. Deletions cut 3 bases from V and 2 bases from J, with 11 bases between. The CDR3 is 15 amino acids.

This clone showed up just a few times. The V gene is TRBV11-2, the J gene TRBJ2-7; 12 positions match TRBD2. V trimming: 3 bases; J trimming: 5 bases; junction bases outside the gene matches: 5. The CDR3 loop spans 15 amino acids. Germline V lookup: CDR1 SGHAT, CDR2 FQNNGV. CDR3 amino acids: CASSFGLAGPNEQYF. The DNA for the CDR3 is TGTGCCAGCAGCTTCGGACTAGCGGGGCCGAACGAGCAGTACTTC.

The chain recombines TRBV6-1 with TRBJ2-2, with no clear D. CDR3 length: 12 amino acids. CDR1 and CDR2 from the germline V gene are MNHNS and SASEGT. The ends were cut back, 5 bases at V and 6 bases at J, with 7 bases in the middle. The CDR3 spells CASSNIAGELFF. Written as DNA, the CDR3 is TGTGCCAGCAGTAACATTGCCGGGGAGCTGTTTTTT.